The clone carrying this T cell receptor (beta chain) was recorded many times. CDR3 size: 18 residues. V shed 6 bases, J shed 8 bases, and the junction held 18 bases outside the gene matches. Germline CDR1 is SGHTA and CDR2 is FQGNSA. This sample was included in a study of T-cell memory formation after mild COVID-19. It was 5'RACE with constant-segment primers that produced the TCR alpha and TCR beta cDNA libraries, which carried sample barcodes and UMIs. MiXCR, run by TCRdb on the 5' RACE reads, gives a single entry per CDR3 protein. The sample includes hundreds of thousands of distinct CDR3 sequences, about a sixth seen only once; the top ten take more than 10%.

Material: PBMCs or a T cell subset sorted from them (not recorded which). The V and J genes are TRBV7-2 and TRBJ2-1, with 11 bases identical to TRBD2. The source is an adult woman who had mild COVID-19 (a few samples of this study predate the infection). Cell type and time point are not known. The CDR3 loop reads CASRTSRTSGSNRYEQFF. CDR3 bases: TGTGCCAGCAGGACTAGCCGTACTAGCGGGAGCAATAGGTATGAGCAGTTCTTC.